This T cell receptor (beta chain) appears in the sequencing data of a study of T cell repertoires in cytomegalovirus infection. Study summary: It can be stated that public TCR beta signatures indicated CMV infection as well as a matching HLA type. Whole-study results and caveats: Clonotypes of TCR beta that were HLA-C-restricted and CMV-specific dominated the ex vivo response.

The germline CDR1 and CDR2 sequences are SGHTA and FQGNSA. V trimming: 6 bases; J trimming: 5 bases; junction bases outside the gene matches: 6. The CDR3 is 14 residues long. This clonotype was observed at least ten times. Its specificity is not known. TCRdb itself ran the reads through MiXCR, one entry per CDR3 protein. The table records about 360,000 distinct CDR3 sequences, 15% to 20% of them present only once. Sequenced input: PBMCs. This chain joins TRBV7-2 and TRBJ2-3; 9 bases agree with TRBD2. The sequence derives from a human donor in good health (CMV status not recorded). Some clones in this sample may be carry-over from other donors' samples. CDR3 nucleotide sequence: TGTGCCAGCAGGGTAGCGGGGGTTGTAGATACGCAGTATTTT. It specifies CASRVAGVVDTQYF.